This TCR beta chain stems from a study of blood T cell repertoires in COVID-19. This clone appeared once. The germline V gene has CDR1 SGHAT and CDR2 FQNNGV. The length of the CDR3 is 15 residues. V lost 5 bases, J lost 7 bases, and 11 bases stayed unmatched. Assay used: immunoSEQ multiplex PCR; TCRdb lists only in-frame clones, some missing. The sample lists 200,000 to 250,000 clones, roughly 90% occurring once. The chain is built from TRBV11-2 and TRBJ1-1; 9 bases line up with TRBD1. The TCR was taken from a woman in her thirties or forties with acute or convalescent COVID-19. The sample comprised peripheral blood. In DNA, the CDR3 is TGTGCCAGCAGCGCAACACAGGGGGCGAGGAATGAAGCTTTCTTT. It codes for CASSATQGARNEAFF.